These 3 T cell receptor beta chains share one sample of origin, sequenced in a study of T-cell memory formation after mild COVID-19. From the 5' RACE reads, TCRdb called clonotypes with MiXCR, one entry per CDR3 protein. Of about 300,000 distinct CDR3 sequences listed, roughly 21% are singletons. Material: PBMCs or a T cell subset sorted from them (not recorded which). These receptors came from a young man who had mild COVID-19 (a few samples of this study predate the infection). Cell type and time point are not known.

The V gene is TRBV20-1, the J gene TRBJ2-7, with 10 bases matching TRBD2. The V gene's germline CDR1 is DFQATT and CDR2 SNEGSKA (reference sequence). J gave up 3 bases and V 0 bases, and 2 bases lay outside the gene matches. There are 14 residues in the CDR3. The CDR3 DNA reads TGCAGTGCTAGAGAGTCTAGCGGGGGCTACGAGCAGTACTTC. Translation gives CSARESSGGYEQYF.

This chain uses TRBV5-6 with TRBJ1-4; D is ambiguous. This CDR3 has 13 residues. V lost 1 base and J lost 8, with 9 bases in between. Germline V CDR1 and CDR2: SGHDT, YYEEEE. The CDR3 DNA reads TGTGCCAGCAGCTTGAGGGTCCAGGAAAAACTGTTTTTT. It is translated as CASSLRVQEKLFF.

V usage is TRBV12-3 or TRBV12-4 and J usage is TRBJ1-1, with 8 positions matching TRBD1. This CDR3 region has 17 residues. V dropped 3 bases and J dropped 3; count of bases not matched to a gene: 12. The CDR3 nucleotides read TGTGCCAGCAGTTTGTACAGGGGGATGTGGAGCGACACTGAAGCTTTCTTT. Translation gives CASSLYRGMWSDTEAFF.